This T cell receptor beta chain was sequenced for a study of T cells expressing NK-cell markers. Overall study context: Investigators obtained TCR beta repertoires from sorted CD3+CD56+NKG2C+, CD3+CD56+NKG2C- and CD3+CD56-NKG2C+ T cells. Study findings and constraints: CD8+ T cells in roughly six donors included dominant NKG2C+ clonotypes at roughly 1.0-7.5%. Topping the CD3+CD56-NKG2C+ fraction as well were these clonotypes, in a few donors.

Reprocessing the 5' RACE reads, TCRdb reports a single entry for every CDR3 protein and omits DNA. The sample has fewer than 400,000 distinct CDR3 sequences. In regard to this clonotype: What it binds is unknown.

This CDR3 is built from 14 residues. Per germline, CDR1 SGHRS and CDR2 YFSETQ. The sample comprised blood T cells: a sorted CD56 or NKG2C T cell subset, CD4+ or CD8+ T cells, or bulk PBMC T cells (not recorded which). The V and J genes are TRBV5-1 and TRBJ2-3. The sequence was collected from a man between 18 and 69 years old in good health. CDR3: CASSLAASTDTQYF.